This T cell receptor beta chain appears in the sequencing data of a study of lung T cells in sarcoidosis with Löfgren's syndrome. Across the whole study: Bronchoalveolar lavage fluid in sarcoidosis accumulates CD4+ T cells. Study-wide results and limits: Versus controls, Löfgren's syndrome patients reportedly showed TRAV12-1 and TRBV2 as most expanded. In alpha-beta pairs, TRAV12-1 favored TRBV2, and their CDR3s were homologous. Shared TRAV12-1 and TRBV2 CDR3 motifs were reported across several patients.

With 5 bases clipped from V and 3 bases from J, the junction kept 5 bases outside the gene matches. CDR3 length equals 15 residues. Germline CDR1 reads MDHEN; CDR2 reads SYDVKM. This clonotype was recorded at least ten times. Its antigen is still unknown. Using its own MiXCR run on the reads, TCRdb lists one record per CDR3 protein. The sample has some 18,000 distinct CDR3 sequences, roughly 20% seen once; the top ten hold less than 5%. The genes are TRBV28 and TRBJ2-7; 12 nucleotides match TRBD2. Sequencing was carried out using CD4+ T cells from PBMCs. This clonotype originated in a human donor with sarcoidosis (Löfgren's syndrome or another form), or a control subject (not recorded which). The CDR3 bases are TGTGCCAGCAGTCTTCAGACTAGCGGGAGCTACGAGCAGTACTTC. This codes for CASSLQTSGSYEQYF.